Detailed here is one TCR beta chain. This record belongs to a study of shared clonotypes between healthy human individuals. The data were produced by immunoSEQ multiplex PCR, yet TCRdb's version contains in-frame clones alone and is incomplete. The data contain 2 million to 2.5 million clones, under 95% of them singletons. The naive CD8 subset, CD45RO-negative cells positively selected for CCR7, excluded terminally differentiated effector memory CD45RA+ cells. The CDR3 has 14 residues. The V and J ends lost 3 bases and 8 bases, in that order; junction bases with no gene match: 4. Germline values: CDR1 LNHDA, CDR2 SQIVND (reference sequence).

This chain joins TRBV19 and TRBJ2-1; the match to TRBD2 covers 10 bases. The sample consisted of naive CD8+ T cells from PBMCs. The TCR sequence derives from a man aged 18 to 29 in good health. Some clones in this sample may be carry-over from other donors' samples. The CDR3 DNA is TGTGCCAGTAGTATGGGGACTAGCGAACATGAGCAGTTCTTC. The encoded protein is CASSMGTSEHEQFF.